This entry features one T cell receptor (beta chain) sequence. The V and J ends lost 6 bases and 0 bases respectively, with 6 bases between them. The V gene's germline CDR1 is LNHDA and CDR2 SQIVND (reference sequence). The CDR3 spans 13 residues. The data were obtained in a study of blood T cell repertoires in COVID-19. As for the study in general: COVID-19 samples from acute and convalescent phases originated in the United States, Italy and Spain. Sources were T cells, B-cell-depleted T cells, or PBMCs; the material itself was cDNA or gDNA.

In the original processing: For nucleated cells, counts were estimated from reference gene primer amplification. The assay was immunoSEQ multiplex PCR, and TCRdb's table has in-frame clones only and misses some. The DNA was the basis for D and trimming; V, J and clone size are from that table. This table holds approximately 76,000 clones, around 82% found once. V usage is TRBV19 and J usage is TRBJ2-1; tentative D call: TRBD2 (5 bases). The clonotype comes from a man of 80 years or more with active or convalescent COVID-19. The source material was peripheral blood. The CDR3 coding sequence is TGTGCCAGTAGCGGGGTCTCCTACAATGAGCAGTTCTTC. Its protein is CASSGVSYNEQFF.